A single sample gave rise to the 31 T cell receptor beta chains below, sequenced in a study of monozygotic twins with inflammatory bowel disease. With the 5' RACE reads reprocessed, TCRdb shows one record per CDR3 protein and no DNA. Its listing shows 440,000 or so distinct CDR3 sequences. The sample was blood. The source of these receptors is a human donor with ulcerative colitis or Crohn's disease, or a healthy co-twin of an affected twin (not recorded which).

CDR3 protein: CAIGQGGLDSPYEQYF. J is TRBJ2-7 and V is TRBV10-3; TCRdb returns TRBD1, unconfirmable since there is no DNA. The CDR3 is 16 residues long. Per the germline V gene, CDR1 is ENHRY and CDR2 is SYGVKD.

The genes are TRBV10-3 and TRBJ1-5; TCRdb's D gene call, TRBD1, goes unchecked for lack of DNA. Per the germline V gene, CDR1 is ENHRY and CDR2 is SYGVKD. This CDR3 has 14 residues. CDR3 sequence: CAISGDRVGQPQHF.

The chain joins TRBV15 to TRBJ2-3; with no DNA, the TCRdb D assignment of TRBD1 cannot be verified. There are 16 residues in the CDR3. Germline loops: CDR1 LNHNV, CDR2 YYDKDF (reference sequence). CDR3: CAASSRAGGRTDTQYF.

The chain carries TRBV19 and TRBJ1-1. Germline loops: CDR1 LNHDA, CDR2 SQIVND (reference sequence). There are 16 residues in the CDR3. CDR3 protein: CASSIGRASLNTEAFF.

This chain connects TRBV7-9 to TRBJ1-2. The CDR3 is 15 residues long. The germline CDR1 and CDR2 sequences are SEHNR and FQNEAQ (reference sequence). This chain's CDR3 is CASSLVARRHYGYTF. The full variable domain, completed using reference TRBV7-9 and TRBJ1-2, is DTGVSQNPRHKITKRGQNVTFRCDPISEHNRLYWYRQTLGQGPEFLTYFQNEAQLEKSRLLSDRFSAERPKGSFSTLEIQRTEQGDSAMYLCASSLVARRHYGYTFGSGTRLTVV.

V usage is TRBV6-1 and J usage is TRBJ1-5; as DNA is missing, the TRBD1 call by TCRdb cannot be tested. Germline V gene data show CDR1 as MNHNS and CDR2 as SASEGT. CDR3 length: 17 amino acids. The CDR3 is CASREDSGTGGYQPQHF.

The chain joins TRBV9 to TRBJ2-5; without DNA, the TCRdb call of TRBD1 cannot be checked. Germline CDR1 SGDLS, CDR2 YYNGEE. The CDR3 extends over 15 amino acids. The CDR3 protein is CASSETPGTGETQYF. Using reference TRBV9 and TRBJ2-5 for the parts outside the CDR3, the full variable domain is DSGVTQTPKHLITATGQRVTLRCSPRSGDLSVYWYQQSLDQGLQFLIQYYNGEERAKGNILERFSAQQFPDLHSELNLSSLELGDSALYFCASSETPGTGETQYFGPGTRLLVL.

The gene calls are TRBV6-6 and TRBJ1-3; absent DNA, TCRdb's TRBD1 call cannot be checked. The CDR3 loop spans 14 amino acids. Germline assignment: CDR1 MNHNY and CDR2 SVGAGI (reference sequence). The chain's CDR3 is CASSRDFSGNTIYF.

The chain joins TRBV5-6 to TRBJ1-1; the D call from TCRdb, TRBD1, cannot be confirmed without DNA. The CDR3 consists of 15 residues. CDR1 and CDR2 from the germline V gene are SGHDT and YYEEEE. CDR3 sequence reads: CASSFPSGGNTEAFF.

V usage is TRBV20-1 and J usage is TRBJ1-1. Germline values: CDR1 DFQATT, CDR2 SNEGSKA (reference sequence). This CDR3 contains 13 residues. This CDR3 reads CSARPPNGVRAFF.

The chain combines TRBV7-2 with TRBJ1-5; TCRdb outputs TRBD1, but without DNA this stays unchecked. Germline V CDR1 and CDR2: SGHTA, FQGNSA. This CDR3 spans 15 amino acids. CDR3 loop: CASSLGQDRNQPQHF.

The genes are TRBV11-2 and TRBJ2-3; TCRdb gives TRBD1 as the D gene, but with no DNA this cannot be confirmed. This CDR3 contains 14 residues. In germline, CDR1 is SGHAT, CDR2 FQNNGV. This CDR3 is CASSRTGRTDTQYF.

The rearrangement uses TRBV7-9 and TRBJ1-2; no DNA is available, so the TRBD1 call from TCRdb remains unchecked. The CDR3 is 17 amino acids. Germline-derived CDR1 and CDR2 are SEHNR and FQNEAQ (reference sequence). CDR3 loop: CASSLGARQGTSYGYTF.

This CDR3 reads CASSRGPGTYYEQYF. V and J are TRBV6-1 and TRBJ2-7; as DNA is missing, the TRBD2 call by TCRdb cannot be tested. The germline CDR1 and CDR2 sequences are MNHNS and SASEGT. CDR3 size: 15 residues.

The rearrangement uses TRBV4-2 and TRBJ2-7; TCRdb selects TRBD1, and the lack of DNA leaves this call unchecked. This CDR3 region has 15 residues. CDR1 and CDR2 from the germline V gene are LGHNA and YNFKEQ. This CDR3 is CASSQDWQGADEQYF.

The chain is built from TRBV6-5 and TRBJ1-5; TCRdb selects TRBD1, and the lack of DNA leaves this call unchecked. The germline gives CDR1 MNHEY, CDR2 SVGAGI. The CDR3 length is 16 residues. CDR3 region: CASTTPVGNSNQPQHF.

CDR3: CASSLGRLTDTQYF. This chain connects TRBV12-3 or TRBV12-4 to TRBJ2-3; absent DNA, TCRdb's TRBD1 call cannot be checked. This CDR3 has 14 amino acids.

This chain connects TRBV9 to TRBJ2-3. CDR1 SGDLS and CDR2 YYNGEE come from the germline V gene. CDR3 length: 15 amino acids. CDR3: CASSFGARRTDTQYF.

The V gene is TRBV19, the J gene TRBJ1-3; the TRBD1 assignment by TCRdb is unverifiable without DNA. The CDR3 loop spans 17 amino acids. In germline, CDR1 is LNHDA, CDR2 SQIVND (reference sequence). CDR3 protein: CASSNAGQVIFGNTIYF.

The rearrangement links TRBV5-4 to TRBJ2-1; the TRBD1 assignment by TCRdb is unverifiable without DNA. The CDR3 has 15 residues. Germline-derived CDR1 and CDR2 are SGHNT and YYREEE (reference sequence). CDR3 region: CASSTPMDRGNEQFF.

V gene TRBV30 combines with J gene TRBJ2-2; TCRdb calls TRBD1, which cannot be checked without DNA. The CDR3 covers 14 residues. Germline V gene data show CDR1 as GTSNPN and CDR2 as SVGIG (reference sequence). The CDR3 is CAWFPGPNTGELFF.

The chain employs TRBV11-2 and TRBJ1-6; TCRdb outputs TRBD1, but without DNA this stays unchecked. Looked up from germline, CDR1 is SGHAT and CDR2 is FQNNGV. The CDR3 has 16 amino acids. The CDR3 spells CASSPLRQGQNSPLHF.

V and J are TRBV6-1 and TRBJ1-4. The CDR3 is 15 residues long. Germline assignment: CDR1 MNHNS and CDR2 SASEGT. The CDR3 protein is CAIRDRSATNEKLFF.

The chain links TRBV7-2 to TRBJ2-3; the D call of TRBD2 rests on TCRdb alone, since no DNA is present to check it. This CDR3 region has 15 residues. Germline CDR1 is SGHTA and CDR2 is FQGNSA. The CDR3 is CASSLTSSSTDTQYF.

The chain recombines TRBV7-3 with TRBJ2-2. This CDR3 has 15 residues. Germline lookup yields CDR1 SGHTA and CDR2 FQGTGA. CDR3 region: CASSLQGKNTGELFF.

V is TRBV11-2 and J is TRBJ1-1; TCRdb selects TRBD1, and the lack of DNA leaves this call unchecked. The CDR3 has 12 residues. Germline assignment: CDR1 SGHAT and CDR2 FQNNGV. The CDR3 here is CASSLITGNAFF.

The chain links TRBV7-9 to TRBJ2-3; the D call from TCRdb, TRBD1, cannot be confirmed without DNA. Germline values: CDR1 SEHNR, CDR2 FQNEAQ (reference sequence). This CDR3 has 15 residues. CDR3 sequence: CASSFIAGQTDTQYF.

The chain has TRBV4-3 and TRBJ2-1; TCRdb selects TRBD1, and the lack of DNA leaves this call unchecked. The CDR3 runs to 16 residues. The germline CDR1 and CDR2 sequences are LGHNA and YSLEER. The CDR3 loop is CASSQDPAGGSNEQFF.

This chain uses TRBV20-1 with TRBJ1-2; the TCRdb call, TRBD1, lacks DNA for checking. Germline values: CDR1 DFQATT, CDR2 SNEGSKA (reference sequence). The CDR3 is 12 residues long. The CDR3 here is CSTRDGPGGYTF.

The chain couples TRBV5-6 to TRBJ2-5; as DNA is missing, the TRBD2 call by TCRdb cannot be tested. The CDR3 loop spans 15 amino acids. The V gene's germline CDR1 is SGHDT and CDR2 YYEEEE. The CDR3: CASRPPGLRKETQYF.

The V and J genes are TRBV5-1 and TRBJ1-2. The CDR3 contains 14 residues. The germline V gene encodes CDR1 SGHRS and CDR2 YFSETQ. Here the CDR3 reads CASSVTATNYGYTF.